This T cell receptor (beta chain) is from a study of blood T cell repertoires in COVID-19. Trimming removed 4 bases at V and 0 bases at J, with 6 bases between. In germline, CDR1 is LNHDA, CDR2 SQIVND (reference sequence). The CDR3 loop spans 13 amino acids. The data were produced by immunoSEQ multiplex PCR, yet TCRdb's version contains in-frame clones alone and is incomplete. The sample lists under 80,000 clones; around 84% were seen once. The chain combines TRBV19 with TRBJ1-1; no definite D call. What was sequenced was peripheral blood. This TCR was sampled from a man between 70 and 80 years old with acute or convalescent COVID-19. CDR3 DNA sequence: TGTGCCAGTAGTACGACTTTGAACACTGAAGCTTTCTTT. Residues: CASSTTLNTEAFF. Combining the CDR3 with reference TRBV19 and TRBJ1-1 gives the whole variable domain DGGITQSPKYLFRKEGQNVTLSCEQNLNHDAMYWYRQDPGQGLRLIYYSQIVNDFQKGDIAEGYSVSREKKESFPLTVTSAQKNPTAFYLCASSTTLNTEAFFGQGTRLTVV.